The TCR beta chain under discussion was sequenced for a study of cytomegalovirus exposure and HLA in healthy donors. Across the whole study: Some 200 million T cells yielded around 120 million unique TCR beta sequences in earlier analysis.

Study-level points and caveats: Presence/absence comparisons presumed near-even sequencing depth among donors. Previous analysis showed most TCR beta V segments were productive about 87% or about 30% of the time.

The CDR3 spans 14 residues. The germline V gene has CDR1 SGHRS and CDR2 YFSETQ. Deletions cut 7 bases from V and 0 bases from J, with 13 bases between. In the case of this clone: Antigen unknown.

Both 60 Vbeta primers and 13 Jbeta primers went into the PCR. Original handling: Some 80 million unique TCR beta chains, roughly 12 million shared, were counted in a later analysis. Profiled with immunoSEQ multiplex PCR; TCRdb holds only in-frame clones, not every one. V and J calls and clone size are given by that table; D and trimming were obtained from the DNA. Of over 130,000 clones in the sample, 88% are singletons; the top ten hold around 0.51%. Sequencing input: PBMCs. The chain combines TRBV5-1 with TRBJ2-5; D is unclear. The origin of this receptor is a woman aged 40 to 50 in good health and CMV-seronegative. The CDR3 sequence: CASARNLDQETQYF. The CDR3 DNA follows: TGCGCCAGCGCGAGGAACCTCGACCAAGAGACCCAGTACTTC.